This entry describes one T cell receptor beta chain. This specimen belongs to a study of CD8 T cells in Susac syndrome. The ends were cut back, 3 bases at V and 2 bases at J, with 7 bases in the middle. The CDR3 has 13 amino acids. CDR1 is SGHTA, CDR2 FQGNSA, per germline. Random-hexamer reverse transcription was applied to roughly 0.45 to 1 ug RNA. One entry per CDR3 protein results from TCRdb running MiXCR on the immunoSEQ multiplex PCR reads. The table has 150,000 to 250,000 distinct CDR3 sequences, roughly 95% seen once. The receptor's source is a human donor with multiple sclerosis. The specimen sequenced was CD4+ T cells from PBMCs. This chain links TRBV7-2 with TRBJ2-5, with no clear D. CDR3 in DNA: TGTGCCAGCAGCTTCCAGTTACAAGAGACCCAGTACTTC. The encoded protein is CASSFQLQETQYF.